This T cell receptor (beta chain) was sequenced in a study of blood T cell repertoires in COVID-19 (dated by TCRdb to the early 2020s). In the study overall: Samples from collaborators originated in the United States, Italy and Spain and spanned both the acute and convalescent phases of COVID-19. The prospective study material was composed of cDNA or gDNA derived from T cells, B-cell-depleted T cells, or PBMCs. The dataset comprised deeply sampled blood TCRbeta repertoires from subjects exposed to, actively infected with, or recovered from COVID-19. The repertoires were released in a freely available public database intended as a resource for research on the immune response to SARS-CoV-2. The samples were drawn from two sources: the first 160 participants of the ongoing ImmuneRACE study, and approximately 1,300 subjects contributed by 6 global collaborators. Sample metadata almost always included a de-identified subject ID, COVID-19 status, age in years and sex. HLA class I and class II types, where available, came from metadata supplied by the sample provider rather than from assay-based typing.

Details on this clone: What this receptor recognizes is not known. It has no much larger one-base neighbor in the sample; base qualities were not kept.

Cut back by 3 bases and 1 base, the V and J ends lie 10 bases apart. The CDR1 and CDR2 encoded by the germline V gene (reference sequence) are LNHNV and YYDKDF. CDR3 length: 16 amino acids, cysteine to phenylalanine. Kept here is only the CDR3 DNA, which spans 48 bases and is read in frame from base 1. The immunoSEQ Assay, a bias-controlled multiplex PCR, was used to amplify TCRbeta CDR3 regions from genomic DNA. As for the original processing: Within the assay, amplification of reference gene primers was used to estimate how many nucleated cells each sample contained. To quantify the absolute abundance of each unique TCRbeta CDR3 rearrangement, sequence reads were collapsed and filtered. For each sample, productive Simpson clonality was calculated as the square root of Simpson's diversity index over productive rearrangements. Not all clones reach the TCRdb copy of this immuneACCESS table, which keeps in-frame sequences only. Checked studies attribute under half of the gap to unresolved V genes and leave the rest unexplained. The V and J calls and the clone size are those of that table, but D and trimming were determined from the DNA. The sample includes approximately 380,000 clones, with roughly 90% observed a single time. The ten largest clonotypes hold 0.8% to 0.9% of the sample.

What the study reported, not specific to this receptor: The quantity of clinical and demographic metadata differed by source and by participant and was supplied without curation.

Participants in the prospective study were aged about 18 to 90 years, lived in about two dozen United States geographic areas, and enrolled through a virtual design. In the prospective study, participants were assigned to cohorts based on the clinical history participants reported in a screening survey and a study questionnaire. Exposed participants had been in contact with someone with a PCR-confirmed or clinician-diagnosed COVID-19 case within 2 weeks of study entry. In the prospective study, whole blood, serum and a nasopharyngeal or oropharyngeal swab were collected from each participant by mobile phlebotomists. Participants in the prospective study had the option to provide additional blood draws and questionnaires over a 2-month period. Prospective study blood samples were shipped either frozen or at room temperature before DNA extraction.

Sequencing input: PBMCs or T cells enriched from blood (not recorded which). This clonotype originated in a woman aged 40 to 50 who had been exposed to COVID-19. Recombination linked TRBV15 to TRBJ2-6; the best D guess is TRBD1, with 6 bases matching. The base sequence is TGTGCCACCAGCAGGGAGCAGGGGTCTGGGGCCAACGTCCTGACTTTC. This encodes CATSREQGSGANVLTF.